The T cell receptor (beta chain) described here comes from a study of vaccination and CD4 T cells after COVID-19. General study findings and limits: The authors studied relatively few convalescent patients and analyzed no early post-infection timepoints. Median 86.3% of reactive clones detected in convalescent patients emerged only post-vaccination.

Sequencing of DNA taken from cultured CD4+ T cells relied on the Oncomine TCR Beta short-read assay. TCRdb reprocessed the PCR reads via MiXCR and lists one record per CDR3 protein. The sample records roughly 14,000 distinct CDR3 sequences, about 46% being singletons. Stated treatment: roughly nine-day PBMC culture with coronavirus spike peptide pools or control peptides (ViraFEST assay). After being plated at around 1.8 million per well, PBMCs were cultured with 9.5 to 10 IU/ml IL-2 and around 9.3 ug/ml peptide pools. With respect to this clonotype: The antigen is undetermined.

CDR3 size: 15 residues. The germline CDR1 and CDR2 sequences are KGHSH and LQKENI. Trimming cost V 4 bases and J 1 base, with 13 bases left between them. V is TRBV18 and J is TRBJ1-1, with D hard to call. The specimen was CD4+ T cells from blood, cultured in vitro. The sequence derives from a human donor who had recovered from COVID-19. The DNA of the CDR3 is TGTGCCAGCTCACTTTCCGTCATGGGGAACACTGAAGCTTTCTTT. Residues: CASSLSVMGNTEAFF. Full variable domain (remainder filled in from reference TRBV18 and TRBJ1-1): NAGVMQNPRHLVRRRGQEARLRCSPMKGHSHVYWYRQLPEEGLKFMVYLQKENIIDESGMPKERFSAEFPKEGPSILRIQQVVRGDSAAYFCASSLSVMGNTEAFFGQGTRLTVV.